What follows are 13 T cell receptor beta chains derived from one specimen sequenced in a study of intratumoral heterogeneity in liver cancer. Clones were sequenced by immunoSEQ multiplex PCR, and TCRdb holds only the in-frame ones, with some missing. Here the sample spans some 7,000 clones, under 60% being singletons. Multiple geographically separated regions of the hepatocellular carcinoma nodule were sampled separately. The specimen comprised tumor tissue, sampled before any cancer treatment. The receptor source for this set is a man between 65 and 80 years old with hepatocellular carcinoma.

The chain has TRBV5-1 and TRBJ2-3; D remains unclear. The CDR3 contains 13 residues. With 2 bases removed from V and 0 bases from J, the gap between germline ends came to 4 bases. Germline lookup yields CDR1 SGHRS and CDR2 YFSETQ. CDR3 in DNA: TGCGCCAGCAGCTTATCAAGCACAGATACGCAGTATTTT. This sequence encodes CASSLSSTDTQYF.

V and J are TRBV6-5 and TRBJ1-5; 7 positions match TRBD1. This CDR3 region has 14 residues. Trimming removed 8 bases from V and 0 bases from J; junction bases left unmatched: 4. CDR1 is MNHEY, CDR2 SVGAGI, per germline. CDR3 sequence: CASGRDSSNQPQHF. The CDR3 DNA reads as TGTGCCAGCGGCCGGGACAGTAGCAATCAGCCCCAGCATTTT.

The chain links TRBV9 to TRBJ2-1; 11 nucleotides line up with TRBD2. The CDR3 is made up of 15 amino acids. Germline V lookup: CDR1 SGDLS, CDR2 YYNGEE. Losses at the gene ends were 1 base for V and 7 bases for J; bases not matched to a gene: 4. The CDR3 region is CASSVFVAGGNEQFF. The CDR3 DNA reads as TGTGCCAGCAGCGTATTCGTAGCGGGGGGGAATGAGCAGTTCTTC. Variable domain in full (rest from reference TRBV9 and TRBJ2-1): DSGVTQTPKHLITATGQRVTLRCSPRSGDLSVYWYQQSLDQGLQFLIQYYNGEERAKGNILERFSAQQFPDLHSELNLSSLELGDSALYFCASSVFVAGGNEQFFGPGTRLTVL.

J is TRBJ1-1 and V is TRBV12-5, with 9 nucleotides matching TRBD1. Germline V CDR1 and CDR2: LGHNT, FRNRAP. This CDR3 comprises 16 residues. Unmatched junction bases numbered 9, after V lost 1 base and J lost 6 bases. The CDR3 DNA reads as TGTGCTAGTGGTTTGGCGGCTGACAGGGGGGAGGCTGAAGCTTTCTTT. Amino acids: CASGLAADRGEAEAFF.

The rearrangement uses TRBV9 and TRBJ2-3, with a weak D call TRBD1 (5 bases). The V gene lost 4 bases and the J gene lost 3 bases, with 18 bases spanning the gap. Per germline, CDR1 SGDLS and CDR2 YYNGEE. CDR3 size: 16 residues. The CDR3 DNA reads TGTGCCAGCAGCCGAGGAAGGGGTCTAGTGACAGATACGCAGTATTTT. Translated, it gives CASSRGRGLVTDTQYF.

The chain carries TRBV19 and TRBJ2-3; D is unresolved. Germline V gene lookup returns CDR1 LNHDA and CDR2 SQIVND (reference sequence). The CDR3 loop spans 14 amino acids. Trimming cost V 8 bases and J 2 bases, with 14 bases left between them. CDR3 nucleotide sequence: TGTGCCAGTTGCGGTAAGCAGCACACAGATACGCAGTATTTT. Its translation is CASCGKQHTDTQYF.

This clone was recorded a few times. J is TRBJ2-7 and V is TRBV29-1, with D perhaps TRBD2 (6 bases). The germline V gene has CDR1 SQVTM and CDR2 ANQGSEA. The CDR3 loop spans 11 amino acids. Between the trimmed V and J ends, which lost 2 bases and 6 bases, there was a span of 8 bases. The DNA of the CDR3 is TGCAGCGTTGAATCGGGGGTCGAGCAGTACTTC. Translating it yields CSVESGVEQYF.

Within the sample, this clone is medium-sized. The chain carries TRBV25-1 and TRBJ1-2, with a tentative D call TRBD1 (5 bases). Trimming cost V 4 bases and J 3 bases, with 15 bases left between them. This CDR3 is 15 amino acids long. In germline, CDR1 is MGHDK, CDR2 SYGVNS. The CDR3 DNA reads as TGTGCCAGCAGTGGAGGGGCGGACGGCTACTATGGCTACACCTTC. Protein: CASSGGADGYYGYTF.

This chain connects TRBV7-2 to TRBJ2-1; TRBD1 matches 8 bases. Trimming cost V 6 bases and J 5 bases; bases outside gene matches: 12. Per the germline V gene, CDR1 is SGHTA and CDR2 is FQGNSA. The CDR3 length is 16 residues. DNA for the CDR3: TGTGCCAGCAGGCCGGGTGGGACAGGACCCCACAATGAGCAGTTCTTC. Its protein product is CASRPGGTGPHNEQFF.

The chain employs TRBV9 and TRBJ1-1; D is unresolved. Germline values: CDR1 SGDLS, CDR2 YYNGEE. This CDR3 region has 14 residues. Trimming removed 0 bases at V and 1 base at J, with 7 bases between. CDR3 coding DNA: TGTGCCAGCAGCGTAGATACTGGGAACACTGAAGCTTTCTTT. This encodes CASSVDTGNTEAFF.

This clone was counted a few times. This sample also contains other DNA sequences that code for the same CDR3. The CDR3 is CASSLTGDQPQHF. The CDR3 DNA sequence: TGTGCCAGCAGTTTGACAGGGGATCAGCCCCAGCATTTT. The J gene is TRBJ1-5, the V gene TRBV12-3 or TRBV12-4, with 8 positions matching TRBD1. Germline trimming cut 3 bases from V and 5 bases from J; bases unmatched to any gene: 0. The CDR3 loop spans 13 amino acids.

The chain couples TRBV5-6 to TRBJ2-2; D unclear. V lost 0 bases to trimming and J lost 6 bases, with 6 bases between them. Germline V CDR1 and CDR2: SGHDT, YYEEEE. The CDR3 is 13 amino acids. CDR3 in amino acids: CASSLVMSGELFF. For the CDR3, the DNA is TGTGCCAGCAGCTTGGTTATGTCCGGGGAGCTGTTTTTT.

The CDR3 bases are TGTGCCAGCAGTTTTCCGCCACGGGAGGGTTCAAGCACAGATACGCAGTATTTT. Translated: CASSFPPREGSSTDTQYF. The chain uses TRBV28 and TRBJ2-3; 8 bases map to TRBD2. V gave up 3 bases and J gave up 0 bases; unmatched junction bases: 11. The CDR3 loop spans 18 amino acids. From germline, CDR1 is MDHEN and CDR2 SYDVKM.